This T cell receptor beta chain was identified in a study of control samples from healthy donors and cancer patients. The CDR3 totals 19 residues. V shed 5 bases and J shed 0 bases, with 23 bases lying between them. CDR1 and CDR2 from the germline V gene are LNHDA and SQIVND (reference sequence). Assay: immunoSEQ multiplex PCR; the TCRdb copy retains only in-frame clones and omits some. The top ten clones hold over 4.5% of a sample with around 75,000 clones, around 92% of them seen once. The source of this sequence is a woman aged 60 to 75 in good health. The chain links TRBV19 to TRBJ2-1, with a weak D call TRBD1 (6 bases). Sequencing input: blood. The CDR3 nucleotides read TGTGCCAGTAGTGGGCGGACAGCCTCACTTAAAAGCTCCTACAATGAGCAGTTCTTC. Protein: CASSGRTASLKSSYNEQFF.